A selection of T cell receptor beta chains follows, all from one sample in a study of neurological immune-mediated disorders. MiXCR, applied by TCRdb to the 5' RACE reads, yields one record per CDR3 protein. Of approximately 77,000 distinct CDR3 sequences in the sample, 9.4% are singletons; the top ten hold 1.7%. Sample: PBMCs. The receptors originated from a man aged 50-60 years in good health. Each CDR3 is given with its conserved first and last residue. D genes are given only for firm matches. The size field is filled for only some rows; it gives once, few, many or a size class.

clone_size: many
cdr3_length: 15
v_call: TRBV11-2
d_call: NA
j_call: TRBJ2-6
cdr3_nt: TGTGCCAGCAGCTCCACCAACTCTGGGGCCAACGTCCTGACTTTC
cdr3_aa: CASSSTNSGANVLTF

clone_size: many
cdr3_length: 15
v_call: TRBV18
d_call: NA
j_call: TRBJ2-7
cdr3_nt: TGTGCCAGCTCACCCACCTTGGGGGTCACCGACGAGCAGTACTTC
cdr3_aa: CASSPTLGVTDEQYF

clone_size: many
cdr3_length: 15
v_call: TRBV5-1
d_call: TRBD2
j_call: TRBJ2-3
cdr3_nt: TGCGCCAGCAGCTTATCGGGAGGCGTGACAGATACGCAGTATTTT
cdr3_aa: CASSLSGGVTDTQYF

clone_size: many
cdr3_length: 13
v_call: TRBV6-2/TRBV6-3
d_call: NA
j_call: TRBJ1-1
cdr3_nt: TGTGCCAGCAGTTACGTATATAGCTGGGTGGCTTTCTTT
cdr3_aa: CASSYVYSWVAFF

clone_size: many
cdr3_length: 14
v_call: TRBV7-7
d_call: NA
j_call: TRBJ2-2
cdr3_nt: TGTGCCAGCAGCACCGACAGTAACACCGGGGAGCTGTTTTTT
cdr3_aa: CASSTDSNTGELFF

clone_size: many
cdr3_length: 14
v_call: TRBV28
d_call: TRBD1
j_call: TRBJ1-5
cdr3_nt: TGTGCCAGCCGGACAGGGAGTGGCAATCAGCCCCAGCATTTT
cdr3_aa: CASRTGSGNQPQHF

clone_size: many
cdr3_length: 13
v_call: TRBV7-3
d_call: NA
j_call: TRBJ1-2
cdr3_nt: TGTGCCAGCAGCTCCACCGGGACAAATGGCTACACCTTC
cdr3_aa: CASSSTGTNGYTF

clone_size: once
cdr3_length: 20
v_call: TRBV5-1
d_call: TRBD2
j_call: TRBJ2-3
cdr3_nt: TGCGCCAGCAGCTTAGCGCCTTGGGCTAGCGGAAGGACTAGCACAGATACGCATTATTTT
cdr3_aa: CASSLAPWASGRTSTDTHYF

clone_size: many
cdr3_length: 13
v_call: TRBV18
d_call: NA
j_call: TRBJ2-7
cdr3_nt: TGTGCCAGCTCACCTGTTTCCAGCGGGGAGCAGTACTTC
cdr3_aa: CASSPVSSGEQYF

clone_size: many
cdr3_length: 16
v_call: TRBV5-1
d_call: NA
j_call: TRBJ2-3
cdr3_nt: TGCGCCAGCAGCTTGGGGAGGAGACGGTCCACAGATACGCAGTATTTT
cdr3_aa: CASSLGRRRSTDTQYF

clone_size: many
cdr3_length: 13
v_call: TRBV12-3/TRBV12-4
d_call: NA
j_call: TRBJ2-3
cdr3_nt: TGTGCCAGCAGCCCTTACAGCGGAGATACGCAGTATTTT
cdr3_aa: CASSPYSGDTQYF

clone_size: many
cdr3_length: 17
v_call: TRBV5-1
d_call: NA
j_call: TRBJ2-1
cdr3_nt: TGCGCCAGCAGCTTGGGAAGGTGGGCAGCCCCACAACAGAAGCAGTTCTTC
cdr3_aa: CASSLGRWAAPQQKQFF

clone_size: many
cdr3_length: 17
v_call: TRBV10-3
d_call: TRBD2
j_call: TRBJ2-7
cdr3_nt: TGTGCCATCAGTGAGTCGGTTGGAGCGGGGGCCGTCTACGAGCAGTACTTC
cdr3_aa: CAISESVGAGAVYEQYF

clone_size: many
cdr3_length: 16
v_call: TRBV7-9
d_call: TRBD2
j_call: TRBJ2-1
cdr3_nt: TGTGCCAGCAGCCCACCTAGCGGACTCTCCTACAATGAGCAGTTCTTC
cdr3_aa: CASSPPSGLSYNEQFF

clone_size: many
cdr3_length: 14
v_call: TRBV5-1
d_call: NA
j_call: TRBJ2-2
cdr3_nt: TGCGCCAGCAGCCTGGAGGTCGGCCCCGGGGAGCTGTTTTTT
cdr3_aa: CASSLEVGPGELFF

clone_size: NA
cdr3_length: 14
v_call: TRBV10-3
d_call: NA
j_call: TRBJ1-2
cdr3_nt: TGTACCATCAGTGACCTCGGGACAAGGGACGGCTACACCTTC
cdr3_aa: CTISDLGTRDGYTF

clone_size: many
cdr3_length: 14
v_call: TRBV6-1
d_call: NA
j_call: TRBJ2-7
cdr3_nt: TGTGCCAGCAGTGAATACGGAGGGGGGGACGAGCAGTACTTC
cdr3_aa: CASSEYGGGDEQYF

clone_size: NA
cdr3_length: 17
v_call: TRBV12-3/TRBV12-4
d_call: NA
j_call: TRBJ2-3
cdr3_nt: TGTGCCAGCAGTTTACGTGTCCGACTGACTTCCACAGATACGCAGTATTTT
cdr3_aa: CASSLRVRLTSTDTQYF

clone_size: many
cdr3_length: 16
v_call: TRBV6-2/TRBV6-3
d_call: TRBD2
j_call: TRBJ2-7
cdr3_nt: TGTGCCAGCAGTTACTCCGGGACTAGCGGGACCTACGAGCAGTACTTC
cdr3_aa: CASSYSGTSGTYEQYF

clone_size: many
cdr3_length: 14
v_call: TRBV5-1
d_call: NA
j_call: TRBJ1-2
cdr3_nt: TGCGCCAGCAGCACCATCTCGATGGCATATGGCTACACCTTC
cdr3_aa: CASSTISMAYGYTF

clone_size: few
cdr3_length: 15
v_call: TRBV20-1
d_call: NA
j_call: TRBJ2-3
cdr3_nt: TGCAGTGCTAGTCGGTTGGTTGCTGGCACAGATACGCAGTATTTT
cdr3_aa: CSASRLVAGTDTQYF

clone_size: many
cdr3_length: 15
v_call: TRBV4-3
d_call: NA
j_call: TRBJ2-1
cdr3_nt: TGCGCCAGCAGCCAAGACTGGACAGTTTTCAATGAGCAGTTCTTC
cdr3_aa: CASSQDWTVFNEQFF

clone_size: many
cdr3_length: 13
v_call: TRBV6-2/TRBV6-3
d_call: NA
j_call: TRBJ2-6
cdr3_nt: TGTGCCAGCAGGGATACTGGGGCCAACGTCCTGACTTTC
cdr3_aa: CASRDTGANVLTF

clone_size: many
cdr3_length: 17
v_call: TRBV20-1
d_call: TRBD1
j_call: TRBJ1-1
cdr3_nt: TGCAGTGCTAGGGAGACAGGGAACCCGTTCATGAACACTGAAGCTTTCTTT
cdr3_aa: CSARETGNPFMNTEAFF